This T cell receptor beta chain was observed in a study of CD8+CD57+ T cells in acquired aplastic anemia. Study details: Sorted CD4+ and CD8+ cells yielded DNA averaging around 3 ug.

This clonotype was counted ten times or more. Trimming at V came to 5 bases and at J to 10 bases, leaving 14 bases not matched to a gene. This CDR3 comprises 16 residues. Germline-derived CDR1 and CDR2 are LGHNA and YNFKEQ. The use of genomic DNA as template underpinned the TCR beta VDJ and CDR3 profiling. TCRdb used MiXCR to reprocess the reads, holding one entry per CDR3 protein. The top ten clones hold 1.1% of a sample with about 220,000 distinct CDR3 sequences, 30% to 35% of them seen once. This rearrangement joins TRBV4-2 to TRBJ1-6; 7 bases align to TRBD1. The clonotype was recovered from a human donor in good health, serving as a control. The sequencing input was sorted CD4+, CD8+, or CD8+CD57+ T cells (not recorded which) from PBMCs. CDR3 amino acids: CASSKGTERSESPLHF. The CDR3 nucleotides read TGTGCCAGCAGCAAAGGGACAGAGCGAAGTGAATCACCCCTCCACTTT.